One TCR beta chain is described in this entry. Following RNA extraction, reverse transcription yielded cDNA that acted as the sequencing template. Sequenced by immunoSEQ multiplex PCR; TCRdb stores in-frame clones only, minus some. The data show about 97,000 clones, just under 60% seen once. Treatment meaning: oral pan-JAK inhibitor, 5-10 mg twice daily. Lesional scalp tissue (obtained by punch biopsy) and peripheral blood were collected from alopecia areata patients. This sample was taken from a study of CD8+ T cells in alopecia areata. For the study at large: Treated individuals took tofacitinib by mouth, 5 to 10 mg twice daily. Affected scalp percentage gauged treated patients' severity. Treatment ran 6 to 18 months, with 6 months of follow-up afterward.

This TCR was sampled from a human donor with alopecia areata. Sequenced here: CD8+ T cells sorted from blood, sampled at roughly week 55, from a patient treated with tofacitinib.

The CDR3 nucleotides are TGCAGCGCTGTGGTGGGAGGGTATGGCTACACCTTC. It translates to CSAVVGGYGYTF. The V gene is TRBV29-1, the J gene TRBJ1-2; D is ambiguous. The CDR3 is 12 residues long. The germline V and J ends were trimmed by 7 bases and 5 bases, with 14 bases remaining between them. Germline V gives CDR1 SQVTM, CDR2 ANQGSEA.